This T cell receptor (beta chain) was sequenced during a study of CD8 T cells in ankylosing spondylitis. Study results and limitations: Blood of patients with ankylosing spondylitis appeared to be characterized by a TCR beta motif of about 8 highly homologous variants.

This clonotype was detected only once. Its antigen is not identified. TCRdb redid the calling of the 5' RACE reads with MiXCR, one entry per CDR3 protein. The table shows under 250,000 distinct CDR3 sequences, with roughly a third occurring only once. From germline, CDR1 is DFQATT and CDR2 SNEGSKA (reference sequence). V was cut by 5 bases and J by 2 bases, with 19 bases left in between. The CDR3 runs to 15 residues. The sequenced sample consisted of blood, either unsorted or a sorted T cell fraction (not recorded which). The clonotype originates from a male donor with ankylosing spondylitis or in good health (not recorded which). The chain joins TRBV20-1 to TRBJ2-7; perhaps TRBD2 as D (6 bases). Written as DNA, the CDR3 is TGCAGTGCTCCCGCGGTGGAGGGAACTACCTACGAGCAGTACTTC. Translation gives CSAPAVEGTTYEQYF.